A selection of T cell receptor beta chains follows, all from one sample in a study of blood T cells in healthy people across ages. TCRdb redid the calling of the 5' RACE reads with MiXCR, one entry per CDR3 protein. The sample consists of 1.5 million to 2 million distinct CDR3 sequences, about 31% of them appearing once. Sequencing used blood. The receptor source for this set is a woman aged 25 to 39 in good health. The conserved cysteine and the conserved F or W are not part of the CDR3 here. Not all rows give a size; the values are once, few, many and, for expanded clones, a class.

v_gene,abundance,len,j_gene,CDR3aa
TRBV2,NA,11,TRBJ1-2,ASEGQGDHGYT
TRBV20-1,once,11,TRBJ1-1,SASGTGNTEAI
TRBV12-3/TRBV12-4,many,14,TRBJ2-5,ASSSPEISEGETQY
TRBV6-5,NA,12,TRBJ1-1,ASSYSLSATEAF
TRBV25-1,NA,13,TRBJ2-1,ASSDTSGSWYERF
TRBV6-2/TRBV6-3,NA,15,TRBJ2-1,ASNRPWGGGPDNEQF
TRBV27,NA,13,TRBJ2-3,ASSLSLRGTDTQY
TRBV28,NA,14,TRBJ2-7,ASSPSPGQGSYEQY
TRBV7-3,few,11,TRBJ2-5,ASRSGTVETQY
TRBV6-5,many,13,TRBJ2-3,ASSYGGPSTDTQY
TRBV2,NA,10,TRBJ2-7,ASLRSSYEQY
TRBV4-1,few,12,TRBJ1-1,ASSPMGRNTEAF
TRBV3-1,few,12,TRBJ2-1,ASSYLGEGHEQF
TRBV5-1,many,11,TRBJ2-3,ASSRDTTDTQY
TRBV28,NA,10,TRBJ2-5,ASREGLETQY
TRBV12-3/TRBV12-4,few,13,TRBJ2-1,ASRRVGGAGNEQF
TRBV7-7,NA,12,TRBJ2-5,ASSGSGREETQY
TRBV7-2,once,11,TRBJ1-2,ASSPGRGIGYT
TRBV6-2/TRBV6-3,NA,10,TRBJ1-2,ASTDPGSGCT
TRBV29-1,few,10,TRBJ1-4,SVVGLGEKLF
TRBV5-1,NA,12,TRBJ2-7,ASSFTGTSWEQY
TRBV10-3,NA,9,TRBJ2-3,ATKNTDTQY
TRBV4-1,few,13,TRBJ2-2,ASSHHSLDTGELF
TRBV20-1,NA,13,TRBJ1-2,SAQPREGANYGYT
TRBV12-3/TRBV12-4,many,9,TRBJ1-1,ASSLWGEAF
TRBV5-1,few,14,TRBJ2-4,ASSLARGRALGTAY
TRBV28,NA,12,TRBJ1-1,ASSPTRDNTEAF
TRBV4-1,many,11,TRBJ1-4,ASSRQGGEKLF
TRBV5-1,few,11,TRBJ2-3,ASRQGEADTQY
TRBV10-3,few,13,TRBJ2-7,AISESAGGYYEQY
TRBV20-1,NA,10,TRBJ2-3,SARDLADTQY
TRBV6-1,few,12,TRBJ1-5,ASSEYGNNQPQH
TRBV7-9,few,13,TRBJ1-2,ASSLRAVELYGYT
TRBV12-3/TRBV12-4,once,12,TRBJ2-2,ASSPQLNTGELF